These 26 T cell receptor beta chains were all obtained from the same sample, sequenced in a study of blood T cell repertoires in COVID-19. Sequenced by immunoSEQ multiplex PCR; TCRdb stores in-frame clones only, minus some. Of tens of thousands of clones in the sample, approximately 90% are singletons; the top ten hold 9.9%. The sequencing sample was made of peripheral blood. Receptor source: a human donor in a cohort sampled during active COVID-19.

The chain is built from TRBV9 and TRBJ1-4; no definite D call. Germline assignment: CDR1 SGDLS and CDR2 YYNGEE. V shed 4 bases and J shed 7 bases, with 20 bases lying between them. The CDR3 sequence is 16 residues long. The CDR3 region has the DNA TGTGCCAGCAGCCCAAGAGCGAAGAATTTCGGTGAAAAACTGTTTTTT. It codes for CASSPRAKNFGEKLFF.

The rearrangement joins TRBV4-1 to TRBJ1-2; TRBD1 might be the D (5 bases). Germline CDR1 and CDR2: MGHRA and YSYEKL. Trimming removed 0 bases from V and 4 bases from J, with 6 bases in between. The length of the CDR3 is 13 residues. Here the CDR3 reads CASSQDRVYGYTF. Here the CDR3 DNA reads TGCGCCAGCAGCCAAGACAGGGTCTATGGCTACACCTTC.

The chain couples TRBV11-2 to TRBJ2-7; 7 bases fit TRBD2. CDR3 size: 15 residues. The J segment lost 3 bases and the V segment lost 4 bases, leaving 9 bases of the junction unmatched. The germline gives CDR1 SGHAT, CDR2 FQNNGV. The CDR3 reads CASSSGIGTNYEQYF. Written as DNA, the CDR3 is TGTGCCAGCAGCTCTGGAATAGGGACTAACTACGAGCAGTACTTC. Using reference TRBV11-2 and TRBJ2-7 for the parts outside the CDR3, the full variable domain is EAGVAQSPRYKIIEKRQSVAFWCNPISGHATLYWYQQILGQGPKLLIQFQNNGVVDDSQLPKDRFSAERLKGVDSTLKIQPAKLEDSAVYLCASSSGIGTNYEQYFGPGTRLTVT.

This clone was seen once. This chain links TRBV11-1 with TRBJ2-1; 9 bases are shared with TRBD1. CDR1 and CDR2 (germline): SGHAT, FQDESV (reference sequence). The length of the CDR3 is 15 residues. The trim removed 5 bases at V and 9 bases at J, leaving 11 bases unmatched. CDR3 nucleotides: TGTGCCAGCAGCCTGACAGGGGGTGGGAGGAGTGAGCAGTTCTTC. Protein: CASSLTGGGRSEQFF. Looking up the rest from reference TRBV11-1 and TRBJ2-1 gives the full variable domain: EAEVAQSPRYKITEKSQAVAFWCDPISGHATLYWYRQILGQGPELLVQFQDESVVDDSQLPKDRFSAERLKGVDSTLKIQPAELGDSAMYLCASSLTGGGRSEQFFGPGTRLTVL.

The rearrangement links TRBV19 to TRBJ2-7; 7 bases are a match to TRBD1. Per the germline V gene, CDR1 is LNHDA and CDR2 is SQIVND (reference sequence). Trimming removed 5 bases from V and 0 bases from J; junction bases left unmatched: 7. This CDR3 has 15 residues. Here the CDR3 reads CASSDRGRNSYEQYF. The CDR3 bases are TGTGCCAGTAGTGATAGGGGGCGGAACTCCTACGAGCAGTACTTC.

The V call is TRBV6-2 or TRBV6-3, the J call TRBJ1-6; 10 bases line up with TRBD1. The CDR3 sequence is 16 residues long. J gave up 10 bases and V 4 bases, and 10 bases lay outside the gene matches. Germline CDR1 MNHEY, CDR2 SVGEGT. The CDR3 DNA reads TGTGCCAGCAGTTGGGGGACAGGGGATTTGGGCTCACCCCTCCACTTT. This translates into CASSWGTGDLGSPLHF.

The gene calls are TRBV28 and TRBJ1-4, with D possibly TRBD1 on 5 matching bases. V was trimmed by 10 bases and J by 0 bases, leaving 12 bases between them. CDR1 is MDHEN and CDR2 is SYDVKM in the germline V gene. There are 14 residues in the CDR3. Here the CDR3 reads CATIDSPTNEKLFF. CDR3 DNA sequence: TGTGCCACCATCGACAGCCCAACTAATGAAAAACTGTTTTTT.

The gene calls are TRBV3-1 (or the pseudogene TRBV3-2) and TRBJ1-2; 7 bases match TRBD1. Germline lookup yields CDR1 LGHDT and CDR2 YNNKEL (reference sequence). Trimming cost V 1 base and J 6 bases; bases outside gene matches: 29. CDR3 length: 22 amino acids. The CDR3 reads CASSQGAYQRRTYRGEYNGYTF. The CDR3 DNA follows: TGTGCCAGCAGCCAAGGTGCTTATCAACGGAGAACTTACAGGGGTGAGTACAATGGCTACACCTTC.

The V and J genes are TRBV9 and TRBJ2-3; 8 bases line up with TRBD2. The V gene end was trimmed by 4 bases and the J gene end by 2 bases; junction bases not matched to a gene: 9. This CDR3 contains 16 residues. Per the germline V gene, CDR1 is SGDLS and CDR2 is YYNGEE. CDR3 amino acids: CASSPRVAGTTDTQYF. CDR3 bases: TGTGCCAGCAGCCCTAGAGTAGCGGGGACCACAGATACGCAGTATTTT.

The chain combines TRBV14 with TRBJ2-5; 8 nucleotides align to TRBD1. The CDR3 totals 14 residues. Germline CDR1 SGHDN, CDR2 FVKESK. Trimming at V came to 6 bases and at J to 3 bases, leaving 6 bases not matched to a gene. The CDR3 loop reads CASSLRTGKETQYF. The CDR3 DNA follows: TGTGCCAGCAGTCTCCGGACAGGGAAAGAGACCCAGTACTTC.

The chain uses TRBV7-2 and TRBJ2-3, with TRBD1 identical over 7 bases. Trimming cost V 5 bases and J 4 bases; bases outside gene matches: 9. Germline-derived CDR1 and CDR2 are SGHTA and FQGNSA. The CDR3 covers 15 residues. CDR3 residues: CASSSSGTAADTQYF. CDR3 nucleotide sequence: TGTGCCAGCAGCAGCTCCGGGACAGCAGCAGATACGCAGTATTTT.

The chain couples TRBV28 to TRBJ1-5; 11 positions match TRBD1. CDR1 and CDR2 from the germline V gene are MDHEN and SYDVKM. This CDR3 has 20 amino acids. J was trimmed by 1 base and V by 7 bases; bases with no gene match: 18. CDR3 DNA: TGTGCCAGCAAATTTTCACCTCAAAGGACAGGGGGCACGAGCAATCAGCCCCAGCATTTT. This gives the protein CASKFSPQRTGGTSNQPQHF. Combining the CDR3 with reference TRBV28 and TRBJ1-5 gives the whole variable domain DVKVTQSSRYLVKRTGEKVFLECVQDMDHENMFWYRQDPGLGLRLIYFSYDVKMKEKGDIPEGYSVSREKKERFSLILESASTNQTSMYLCASKFSPQRTGGTSNQPQHFGDGTRLSIL.

This clone was detected only once. The chain carries TRBV28 and TRBJ2-7; D is possibly TRBD1 (6 bases). Germline-derived CDR1 and CDR2 are MDHEN and SYDVKM. The CDR3 spans 13 residues. V was clipped by 6 bases and J by 1 base, with 10 bases between them. The CDR3: CASRQTGSYEQYF. CDR3 in DNA: TGTGCCAGCAGGCAAACAGGGTCCTACGAGCAGTACTTC.

The J gene is TRBJ2-5, the V gene TRBV7-9; D gene uncertain. V lost 1 base to trimming and J lost 4 bases, with 10 bases between them. This CDR3 comprises 14 residues. CDR1 is SEHNR and CDR2 is FQNEAQ in the germline V gene (reference sequence). CDR3: CASSLGLQRETQYF. The CDR3, as DNA: TGTGCCAGCAGCTTAGGACTGCAACGAGAGACCCAGTACTTC.

Only a few counts were recorded for this clone. The chain is built from TRBV2 and TRBJ1-5; the D gene is possibly TRBD1 (5 bases). The CDR3 spans 14 residues. CDR1 is SNHLY and CDR2 is FYNNEI in the germline V gene. V lost 2 bases to trimming and J lost 3 bases, with 8 bases between them. The CDR3 region has the DNA TGTGCCAGCAGTGAATGGGGGGACAATCAGCCCCAGCATTTT. This sequence encodes CASSEWGDNQPQHF.

The V call is TRBV27, the J call TRBJ1-6, with TRBD1 as a possible D gene (6 bases). This CDR3 comprises 14 residues. The germline V gene has CDR1 MNHEY and CDR2 SMNVEV (reference sequence). Trimming left V 10 bases short and J 3 bases short, with 13 bases between. Here the CDR3 reads CATRTGFYNSPLHF. The CDR3 region has the DNA TGTGCCACCCGCACAGGGTTCTATAATTCACCCCTCCACTTT.

V and J are TRBV6-2 or TRBV6-3 and TRBJ2-7; TRBD1 matches at 9 bases. The CDR3 runs 16 residues. V shed 5 bases and J 3 bases; nucleotides not matched to a gene: 11. The germline gives CDR1 MNHEY, CDR2 SVGEGT. CDR3 sequence (DNA): TGTGCCAGCAGTGGGGGCCGGGACAGGGTTTACTACGAGCAGTACTTC. As protein: CASSGGRDRVYYEQYF.

V gene TRBV24-1 combines with J gene TRBJ2-1, with 10 nucleotides matching TRBD2. The length of the CDR3 is 17 residues. Unmatched junction bases numbered 4, after V lost 3 bases and J lost 0 bases. The germline gives CDR1 KGHDR, CDR2 SFDVKD. The CDR3 DNA is TGTGCCACCAGTGATCTAGCGGGGGTAAGCTCCTACAATGAGCAGTTCTTC. Amino acids: CATSDLAGVSSYNEQFF.

The J gene is TRBJ1-5, the V gene TRBV28, with D possibly TRBD1 on 5 matching bases. The CDR3 totals 14 residues. The germline gives CDR1 MDHEN, CDR2 SYDVKM. V lost 5 bases to trimming and J lost 1 base, with 9 bases between them. The chain's CDR3 is CASSHRGSNQPQHF. The CDR3 DNA reads as TGTGCCAGCAGTCACCGGGGGAGCAATCAGCCCCAGCATTTT.

This clone has just one count. The chain carries TRBV7-9 and TRBJ1-1; D gene ambiguous. The CDR3 sequence is 15 residues long. CDR1 is SEHNR, CDR2 FQNEAQ, per germline (reference sequence). Trimming cost V 0 bases and J 5 bases, with 13 bases left between them. CDR3 nucleotide sequence: TGTGCCAGCAGCTTAGCGGGCCCGGGAGGGACTGAAGCTTTCTTT. It yields the protein CASSLAGPGGTEAFF.

The chain employs TRBV28 and TRBJ1-2, with D possibly matching TRBD1 (5 bases). The CDR3 spans 14 residues. Trimming pared 2 bases from V and 4 bases from J, leaving 11 bases between. Germline V lookup: CDR1 MDHEN, CDR2 SYDVKM. The CDR3 here is CASSLGAGLYGYTF. CDR3 sequence (DNA): TGTGCCAGCAGTTTAGGGGCAGGGCTCTATGGCTACACCTTC.

The chain combines TRBV10-3 with TRBJ2-7; 7 bases match TRBD1. V lost 3 bases and J lost 7; bases outside the gene matches: 15. CDR3 length: 16 amino acids. Germline V gives CDR1 ENHRY, CDR2 SYGVKD. The CDR3 spells CAISDPSTTGVGEQYF. The CDR3 nucleotides read TGTGCCATCAGTGATCCCTCCACAACAGGGGTTGGAGAGCAGTACTTC.

The chain's CDR3 is CASSQTQGDEKLFF. The CDR3 bases are TGTGCCAGCAGTCAAACACAGGGAGATGAAAAACTGTTTTTT. The chain is built from TRBV28 and TRBJ1-4; the D gene is possibly TRBD1 (6 bases). CDR3 size: 14 residues. Germline CDR1 reads MDHEN; CDR2 reads SYDVKM. V lost 5 bases to trimming and J lost 6 bases, with 13 bases between them.

The rearrangement links TRBV4-1 to TRBJ1-4; the match to TRBD1 covers 9 bases. Trimming took 3 bases from V and 8 from J; bases not matched to a gene: 10. Germline CDR1 MGHRA, CDR2 YSYEKL. This CDR3 has 16 amino acids. CDR3 region: CASSQRTGQGEEKLFF. CDR3 nucleotide sequence: TGCGCCAGCAGCCAGCGTACGGGACAGGGAGAAGAAAAACTGTTTTTT.

The gene calls are TRBV6-5 and TRBJ2-1; D unclear. There are 15 residues in the CDR3. CDR1 and CDR2 from the germline V gene are MNHEY and SVGAGI. V was shortened by 0 bases and J by 0 bases, with 6 bases between the two germline ends. CDR3 sequence reads: CASSYSPGSYNEQFF. The DNA of the CDR3 is TGTGCCAGCAGTTACTCGCCGGGCTCCTACAATGAGCAGTTCTTC.

V gene TRBV13 combines with J gene TRBJ2-2; 9 nucleotides line up with TRBD2. CDR3 size: 16 residues. Trimming removed 3 bases from V and 1 base from J; junction bases left unmatched: 3. Germline V CDR1 and CDR2: PRHDT, FYEKMQ (reference sequence). The CDR3: CASSFLAGENTGELFF. As DNA, the CDR3 is TGTGCCAGCAGCTTCTTAGCGGGGGAGAACACCGGGGAGCTGTTTTTT.